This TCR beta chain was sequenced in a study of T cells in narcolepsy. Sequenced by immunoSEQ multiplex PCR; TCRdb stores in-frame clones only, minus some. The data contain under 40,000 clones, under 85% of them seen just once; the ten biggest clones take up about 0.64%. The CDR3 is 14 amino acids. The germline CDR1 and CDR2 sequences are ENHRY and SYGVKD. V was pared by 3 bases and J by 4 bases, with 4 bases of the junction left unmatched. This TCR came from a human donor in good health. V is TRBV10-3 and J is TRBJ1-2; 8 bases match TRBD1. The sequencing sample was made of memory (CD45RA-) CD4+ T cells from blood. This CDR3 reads CAISDVTGVYGYTF. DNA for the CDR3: TGTGCCATCAGTGACGTGACAGGGGTCTATGGCTACACCTTC.